The text below deals with one T cell receptor beta chain. Antigen unknown. The data derive from a study of T cell responses to AZD1222 COVID-19 vaccine. Overall study: Combined were second doses at about 4 or about 12 weeks.

Libraries were prepared by immunoSEQ multiplex PCR; TCRdb keeps only in-frame clonotypes and omits some of them. The table lists over 150,000 clones, roughly 86% of them singletons, with around 5.5% in the top ten. Germline V gene data show CDR1 as GTSNPN and CDR2 as SVGIG (reference sequence). V was trimmed by 3 bases and J by 0 bases, leaving 5 bases between them. The CDR3 totals 13 residues. Overall study findings and caveats: Clonal diversity was possibly underestimated, and the donors were mostly white British, with more females. Spike-specific TCR breadth and depth were elevated following two AZD1222 doses. Distributed over spike, vaccine-associated CD4 TCRs predominated at 160-218 and 743-854.

The rearrangement joins TRBV30 to TRBJ1-4; tentative D call: TRBD1 (5 bases). Sequencing was performed on peripheral blood, taken on day 0 of AZD1222 vaccination. This TCR was recovered from an adult in good health. The DNA for the CDR3 is TGTGCCTGGAGACAGGCAACTAATGAAAAACTGTTTTTT. Protein sequence: CAWRQATNEKLFF.